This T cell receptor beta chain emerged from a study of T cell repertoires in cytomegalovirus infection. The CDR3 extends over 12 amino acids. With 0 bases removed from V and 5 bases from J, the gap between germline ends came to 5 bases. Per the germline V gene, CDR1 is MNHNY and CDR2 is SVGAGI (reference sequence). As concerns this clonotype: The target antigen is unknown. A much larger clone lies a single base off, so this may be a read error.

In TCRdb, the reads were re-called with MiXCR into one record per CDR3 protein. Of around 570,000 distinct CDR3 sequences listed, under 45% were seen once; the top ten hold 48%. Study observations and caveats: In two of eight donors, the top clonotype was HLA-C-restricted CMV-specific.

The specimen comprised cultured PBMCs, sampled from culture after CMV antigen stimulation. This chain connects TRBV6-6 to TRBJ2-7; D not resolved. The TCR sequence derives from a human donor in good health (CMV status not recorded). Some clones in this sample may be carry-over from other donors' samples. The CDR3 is CASSYSSDEQYF. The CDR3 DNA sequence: TGTGCCAGCAGTTACTCGAGCGACGAGCAGTACTTC.